Sequencing of this T cell receptor (beta chain) was carried out in a study of human T cells and chemical hapten exposure. Across the whole study: Diphenylcyclopropenone was administered weekly to the scalp of patients throughout the approximately 25-week study.

TCRdb redid the calling of the RACE reads with MiXCR, one entry per CDR3 protein. The sample contains 150,000 to 200,000 distinct CDR3 sequences, 24% of which appear only once. Time point noted: patch test 3, about 24 weeks after DPC sensitization. Treatment specified: therapeutic diphenylcyclopropenone sensitization with weekly scalp DPC. Blood was collected ahead of every patch test applied. Trimming at V came to 0 bases and at J to 7 bases, leaving 7 bases not matched to a gene. The germline V gene encodes CDR1 MNHNS and CDR2 SASEGT. The CDR3 consists of 15 residues. The sample in question was whole blood, obtained in connection with sensitization to the hapten diphenylcyclopropenone (DPC). J is TRBJ2-7 and V is TRBV6-1; 9 positions match TRBD1. This sequence was found in a middle-aged woman with alopecia areata. Some clones in this sample may be carry-over from other donors' samples. DNA for the CDR3: TGTGCCAGCAGTGAAGCCACCGGGACAGGGAGAGAGCAGTACTTC. Translating it yields CASSEATGTGREQYF.